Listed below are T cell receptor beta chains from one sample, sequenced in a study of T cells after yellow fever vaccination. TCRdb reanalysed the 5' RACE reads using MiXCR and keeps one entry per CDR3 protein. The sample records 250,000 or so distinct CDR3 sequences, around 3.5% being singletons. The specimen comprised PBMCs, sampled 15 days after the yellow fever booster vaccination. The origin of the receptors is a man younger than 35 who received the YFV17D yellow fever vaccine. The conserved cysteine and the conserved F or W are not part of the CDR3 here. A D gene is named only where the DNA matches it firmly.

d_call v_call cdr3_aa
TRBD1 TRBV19 ASRVQGAYNEQF
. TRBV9 ASSVGGGSYNEQF
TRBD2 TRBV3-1 ASSQGLAGDTGELF
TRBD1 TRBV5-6 ASSFGPGQGYTEAF
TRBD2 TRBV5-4 ASSPRLAGKTDTQY
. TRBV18 ASSPQLRTKETQY
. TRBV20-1 SAGGGNQPQH
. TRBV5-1 ASRGGGGSKETQY
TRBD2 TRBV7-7 ASSPRAGLAGDTQY
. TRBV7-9 ASSLRTGGANVLT